The entry below describes one T cell receptor (beta chain). Its specificity is unknown. Researchers ran the PCR with 60 Vbeta and 13 Jbeta primers. TCRdb keeps only in-frame clones here, not all; method: immunoSEQ multiplex PCR. The table lists about 80,000 clones, around three quarters of them singletons. This entry belongs to a study of cytomegalovirus exposure and HLA in healthy donors. The germline CDR1 and CDR2 sequences are MNHNY and SVGAGI (reference sequence). The CDR3 contains 13 residues. The ends were cut back, 0 bases at V and 8 bases at J, with 10 bases in the middle. Study-wide points: Three CMV-associated chains proved CMV antigen-specific in vitro.

The rearrangement joins TRBV6-6 to TRBJ1-2; D unresolved. Sequenced sample: PBMCs. This TCR was sampled from a man between 25 and 39 years old in good health and CMV-seronegative. CDR3 region: CASSYSIEEGYTF. DNA for the CDR3: TGTGCCAGCAGTTACTCGATTGAGGAGGGCTACACCTTC.